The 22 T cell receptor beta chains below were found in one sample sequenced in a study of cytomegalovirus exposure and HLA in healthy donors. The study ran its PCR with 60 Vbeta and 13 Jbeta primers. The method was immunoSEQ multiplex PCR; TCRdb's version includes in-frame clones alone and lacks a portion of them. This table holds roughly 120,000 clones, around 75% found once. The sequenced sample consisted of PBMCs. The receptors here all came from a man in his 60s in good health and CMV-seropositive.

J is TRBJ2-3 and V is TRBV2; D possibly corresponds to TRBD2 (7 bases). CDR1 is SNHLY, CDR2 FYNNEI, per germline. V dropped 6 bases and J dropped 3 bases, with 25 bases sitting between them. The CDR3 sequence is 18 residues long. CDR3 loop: CASSELLGGGFGTDTQYF. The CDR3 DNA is TGTGCCAGCAGCGAATTATTAGGGGGGGGCTTCGGGACAGATACGCAGTATTTT.

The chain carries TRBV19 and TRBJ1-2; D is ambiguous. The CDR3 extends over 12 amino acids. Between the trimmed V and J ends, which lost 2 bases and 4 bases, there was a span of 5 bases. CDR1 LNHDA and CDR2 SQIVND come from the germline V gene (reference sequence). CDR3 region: CASSIRSYGYTF. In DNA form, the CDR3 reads TGTGCCAGTAGTATACGGAGCTATGGCTACACCTTC.

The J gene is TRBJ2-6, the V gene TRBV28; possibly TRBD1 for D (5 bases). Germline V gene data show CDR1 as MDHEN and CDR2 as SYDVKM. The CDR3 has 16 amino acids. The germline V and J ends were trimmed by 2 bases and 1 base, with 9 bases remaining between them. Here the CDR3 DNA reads TGTGCCAGCAGTTTACCAACAGGTTCTGGGGCCAACGTCCTGACTTTC. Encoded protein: CASSLPTGSGANVLTF.

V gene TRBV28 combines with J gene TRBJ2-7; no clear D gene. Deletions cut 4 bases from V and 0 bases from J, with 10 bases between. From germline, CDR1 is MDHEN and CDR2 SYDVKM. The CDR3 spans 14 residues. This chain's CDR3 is CASSSPHSSYEQYF. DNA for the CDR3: TGTGCCAGCAGTTCCCCCCATAGCTCCTACGAGCAGTACTTC.

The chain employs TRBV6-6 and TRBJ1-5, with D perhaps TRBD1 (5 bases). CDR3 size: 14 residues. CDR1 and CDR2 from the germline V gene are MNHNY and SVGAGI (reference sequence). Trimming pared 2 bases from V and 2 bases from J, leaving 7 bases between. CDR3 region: CASSYMTGNQPQHF. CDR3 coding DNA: TGTGCCAGCAGTTACATGACAGGCAATCAGCCCCAGCATTTT.

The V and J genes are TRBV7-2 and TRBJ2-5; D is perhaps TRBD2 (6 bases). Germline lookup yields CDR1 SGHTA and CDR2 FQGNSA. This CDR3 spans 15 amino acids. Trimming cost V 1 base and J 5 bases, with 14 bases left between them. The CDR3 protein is CASSLEVGRGETQYF. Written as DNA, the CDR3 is TGTGCCAGCAGCTTAGAAGTTGGGCGGGGCGAGACCCAGTACTTC.

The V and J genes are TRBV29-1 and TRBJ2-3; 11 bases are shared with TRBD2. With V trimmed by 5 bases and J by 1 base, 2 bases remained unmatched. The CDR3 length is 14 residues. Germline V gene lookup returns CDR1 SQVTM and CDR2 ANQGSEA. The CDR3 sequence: CSVQTSGGTDTQYF. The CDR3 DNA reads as TGCAGCGTTCAGACTAGCGGGGGCACAGATACGCAGTATTTT.

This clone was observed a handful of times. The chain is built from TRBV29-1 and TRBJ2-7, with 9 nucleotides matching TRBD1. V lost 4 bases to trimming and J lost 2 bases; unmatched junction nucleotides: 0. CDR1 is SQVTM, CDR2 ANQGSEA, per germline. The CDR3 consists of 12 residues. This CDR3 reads CSVGQGAYEQYF. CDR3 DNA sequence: TGCAGCGTTGGACAGGGGGCCTACGAGCAGTACTTC.

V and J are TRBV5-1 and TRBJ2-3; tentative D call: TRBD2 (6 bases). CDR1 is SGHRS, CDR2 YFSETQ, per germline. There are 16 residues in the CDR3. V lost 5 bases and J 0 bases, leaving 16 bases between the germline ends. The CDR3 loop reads CASSPTAGGSTDTQYF. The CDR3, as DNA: TGCGCCAGCAGTCCTACAGCGGGCGGGAGCACAGATACGCAGTATTTT.

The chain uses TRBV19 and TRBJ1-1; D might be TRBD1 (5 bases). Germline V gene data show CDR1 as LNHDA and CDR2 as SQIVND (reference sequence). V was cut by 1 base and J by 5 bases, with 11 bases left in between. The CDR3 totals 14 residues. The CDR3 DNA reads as TGTGCCAGTAGTATAGGGGGCCAGTTGACTGAAGCTTTCTTT. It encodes CASSIGGQLTEAFF.

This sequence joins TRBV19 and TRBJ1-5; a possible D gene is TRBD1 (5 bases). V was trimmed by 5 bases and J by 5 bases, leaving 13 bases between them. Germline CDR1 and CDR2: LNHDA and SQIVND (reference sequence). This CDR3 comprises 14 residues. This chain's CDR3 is CASSFDSRDQPQHF. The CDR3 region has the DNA TGTGCCAGTAGTTTCGACAGTCGCGATCAGCCCCAGCATTTT.

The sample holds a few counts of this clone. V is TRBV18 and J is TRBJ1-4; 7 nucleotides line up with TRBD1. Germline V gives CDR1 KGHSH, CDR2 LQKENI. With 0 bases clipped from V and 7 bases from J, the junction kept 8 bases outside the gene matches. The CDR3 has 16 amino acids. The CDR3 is CASSPPSEGAGEKLFF. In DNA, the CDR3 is TGTGCCAGCTCACCACCGTCGGAGGGGGCCGGTGAAAAACTGTTTTTT.

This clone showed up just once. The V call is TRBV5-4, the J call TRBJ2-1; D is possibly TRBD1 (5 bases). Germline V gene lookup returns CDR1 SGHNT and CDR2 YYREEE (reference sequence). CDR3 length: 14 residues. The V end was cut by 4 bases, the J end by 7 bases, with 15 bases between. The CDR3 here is CASSLWTMENEQFF. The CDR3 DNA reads TGTGCCAGCAGCCTGTGGACAATGGAGAATGAGCAGTTCTTC.

CDR3 region: CASRLSGGDNEQFF. The CDR3 DNA reads as TGTGCCAGCAGACTTAGCGGGGGGGACAATGAGCAGTTCTTC. The V call is TRBV7-9, the J call TRBJ2-1, with 11 bases fitting TRBD2. Germline V gives CDR1 SEHNR, CDR2 FQNEAQ (reference sequence). The length of the CDR3 is 14 residues. V was pared by 6 bases and J by 5 bases, with 3 bases of the junction left unmatched.

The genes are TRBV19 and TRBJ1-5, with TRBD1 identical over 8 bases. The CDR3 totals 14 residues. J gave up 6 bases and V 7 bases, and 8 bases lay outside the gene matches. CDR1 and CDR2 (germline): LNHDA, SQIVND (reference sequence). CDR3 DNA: TGTGCCAGTAAGGACAGGGAATTTAGTCAGCCCCAGCATTTT. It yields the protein CASKDREFSQPQHF.

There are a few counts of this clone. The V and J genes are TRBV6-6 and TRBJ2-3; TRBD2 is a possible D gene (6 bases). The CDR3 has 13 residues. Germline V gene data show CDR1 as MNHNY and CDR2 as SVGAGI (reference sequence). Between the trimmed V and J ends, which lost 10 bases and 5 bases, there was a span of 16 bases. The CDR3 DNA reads TGTGCCACCCGGAGGGTAGGAGAAGATACGCAGTATTTT. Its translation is CATRRVGEDTQYF.

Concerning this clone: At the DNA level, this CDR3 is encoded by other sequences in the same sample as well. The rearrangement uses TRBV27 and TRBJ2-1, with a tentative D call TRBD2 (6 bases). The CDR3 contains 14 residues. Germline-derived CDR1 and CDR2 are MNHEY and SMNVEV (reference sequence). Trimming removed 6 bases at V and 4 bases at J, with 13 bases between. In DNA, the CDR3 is TGTGCCAGCAGCGGAGGGGCCGGGTACAATGAGCAGTTCTTC. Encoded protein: CASSGGAGYNEQFF.

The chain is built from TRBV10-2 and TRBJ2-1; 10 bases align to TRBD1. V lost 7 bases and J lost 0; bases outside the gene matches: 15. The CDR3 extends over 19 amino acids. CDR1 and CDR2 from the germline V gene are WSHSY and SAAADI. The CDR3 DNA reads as TGCGCCAGCAAAGGGGCGACAGGGGGCGCCCCCAGCTCCTACAATGAGCAGTTCTTC. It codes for CASKGATGGAPSSYNEQFF.

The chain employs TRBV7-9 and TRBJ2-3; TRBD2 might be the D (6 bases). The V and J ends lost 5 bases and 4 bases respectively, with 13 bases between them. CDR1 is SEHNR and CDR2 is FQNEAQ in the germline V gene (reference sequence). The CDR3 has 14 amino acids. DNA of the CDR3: TGTGCCAGCAGCCCCCAAACGGGGGCAGATACGCAGTATTTT. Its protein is CASSPQTGADTQYF.

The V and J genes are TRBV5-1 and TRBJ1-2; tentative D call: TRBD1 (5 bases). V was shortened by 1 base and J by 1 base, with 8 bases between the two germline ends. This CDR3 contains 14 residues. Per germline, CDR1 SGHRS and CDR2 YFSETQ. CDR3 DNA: TGCGCCAGCAGCTTGACAGGAAATAACTATGGCTACACCTTC. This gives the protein CASSLTGNNYGYTF.

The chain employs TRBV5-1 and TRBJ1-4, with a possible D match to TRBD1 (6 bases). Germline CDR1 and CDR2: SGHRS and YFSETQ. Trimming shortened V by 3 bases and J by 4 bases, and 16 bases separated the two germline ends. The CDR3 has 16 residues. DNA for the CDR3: TGCGCCAGCAGCTCAACAGGGAATCGGGGTAATGAAAAACTGTTTTTT. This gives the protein CASSSTGNRGNEKLFF.

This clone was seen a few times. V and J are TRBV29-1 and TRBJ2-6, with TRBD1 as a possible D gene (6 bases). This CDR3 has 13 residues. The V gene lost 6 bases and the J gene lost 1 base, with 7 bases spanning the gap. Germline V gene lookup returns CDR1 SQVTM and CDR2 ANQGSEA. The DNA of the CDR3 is TGCAGCGTGAGGGGGTCTGGGGCCAACGTCCTGACTTTC. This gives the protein CSVRGSGANVLTF. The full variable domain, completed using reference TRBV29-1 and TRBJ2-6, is SAVISQKPSRDICQRGTSLTIQCQVDSQVTMMFWYRQQPGQSLTLIATANQGSEATYESGFVIDKFPISRPNLTFSTLTVSNMSPEDSSIYLCSVRGSGANVLTFGAGSRLTVL.